This TCR beta chain is from a study of shared clonotypes between healthy human individuals (dated by TCRdb to 2018 to 2020). Study-wide context: The cohort comprised a couple of women and a few men aged 18 to 49 years. To increase sequencing depth and limit assay-specific biases, different laboratories used diverse techniques to prepare libraries and sequence TCR repertoires. Per donor, three plates each were used for CD4 naive and CD4 memory, two for CD8 naive, and one for CD8 memory. Per donor, leukapheresis produced somewhere between about 0.85 and 9.5 billion PBMCs. The study deeply sequenced blood TCR repertoires of 5 or 6 healthy adults to estimate repertoire size and the extent of clonotype sharing between individuals.

CDR1 and CDR2 (MDHEN, SYDVKM) derive from the germline V gene. Reading from cysteine to phenylalanine, the CDR3 counts 17 amino acids. Just the 51-base CDR3 DNA is kept, in frame starting at base 1. V has 5 bases trimmed and J has 0 bases trimmed; junction bases matching no gene number 9. Results the study describes overall, beyond this receptor: Sampling was restricted to blood, and TCR repertoires in tissues likely differ from the TCR repertoires found in blood. Rarefaction of sorted-subset datasets indicated incomplete sequencing despite the large sequencing depth. Across a few donors, approximately 5% of naive CD4, more than 3% of naive CD8, about 2.3% of memory CD4, and 0.3% to 0.45% of memory CD8 clonotypes were shared. Higher generation probabilities were observed for clonotypes shared by all four sorted-subset donors than for non-shared clonotypes. Pairwise subsampling led to the expectation that sequencing depth would affect the degree of clonotype sharing among donors. Because the study included only a small number of donors, the genetic and exposure-history diversity represented was limited. Naive subsets generally had larger estimated clonotype richness than memory subsets.

Using the deep immunoSEQ assay, multiplex PCR amplified TCR CDR3 regions from genomic DNA. Extracted genomic DNA from each cell subset was spread evenly across all wells of several immunoSEQ 96-well plates, with each plate serving as a replicate. For sorted subsets, around 0.2 ug of genomic DNA, equivalent to 30,000 or so T cell genomes, went into each replicate PCR. The purified libraries were quantified using a Qubit 3.0 fluorometer, sized with a Bioanalyzer 2100, and then quantified again using the KAPA Library Quantification kit. Each immunoSEQ 96-well plate was sequenced on its own single-read 150-cycle Illumina NextSeq 550 flow cell. The paper's data handling went like this. Because the immunoSEQ output held only junctional sequences and lacked quality scores, the filtering could not match the filtering applied to full-length reads. To assign V/J genes and CDR3, sequences were annotated using PyIR, a Python wrapper for IgBLAST v1.9, with IMGT germline references. Reads with weak V/J assignments (E-value above 1e-6), missing CDR3, stop codons, out-of-frame junctions, or ambiguous translated residues were removed. A V3J clonotype was defined by an identical inferred V gene, J gene, and CDR3 amino acid sequence. Percentage overlap between repertoires was calculated by dividing the number of shared unique clonotypes by the size of the smaller repertoire. RTK rarefaction, the Chao1 estimator, and Recon v2.1 estimates of unobserved clonotypes were used to assess repertoire richness. For all TCRbeta clonotypes obtained by the gDNA method from several donors, generation probabilities were computed with OLGA. In its TCRdb copy, this immuneACCESS table keeps in-frame sequences only and misses some clones. Where compared with another copy, unresolved V genes explain less than half of these, and the others have no known cause. The V and J calls and clone size are taken from that table; D and trimming were inferred from the DNA. The sample table contains about 680,000 clones; only one count was recorded for just over 90% of them. Approximately 25% of the sample belongs to the ten largest clones.

As regards this clone: Its antigen is still unknown. No base quality information exists; no much larger clone differs at one position.

CD8 naive samples were CD45RO-negative cells positively selected for CCR7, giving a CD45RA+CCR7+ population that excluded TemRA cells. Donors were healthy HIV-negative adults with no recently reported acute infections or vaccinations. Every donor was a Caucasian adult living in Nashville, Tennessee, USA. After blood collection by leukapheresis, PBMCs were isolated using Ficoll-Histopaque density gradient centrifugation and then cryopreserved in the vapor phase of liquid nitrogen. Analytical flow cytometry was used to check the purity and quantity of every magnetically sorted T cell population. From each sorted fraction, genomic DNA was isolated and quantified by UV absorbance on a Nanodrop 2000c.

The rearranged chain carries TRBV28 and TRBJ1-3; TRBD1 agrees with 8 junctional bases. The sequencing sample was made of naive CD8+ T cells sorted from blood. Read against the paper, the sample's cell subset or site label means: CD45RA+CCR7+. The sequence derives from a man younger than 40 in good health. Read as DNA, the sequence is TGTGCCAGCAGTCCGAGACAGGGGCAGCTCTCTGGAAACACCATATATTTT. Translated, it gives CASSPRQGQLSGNTIYF.